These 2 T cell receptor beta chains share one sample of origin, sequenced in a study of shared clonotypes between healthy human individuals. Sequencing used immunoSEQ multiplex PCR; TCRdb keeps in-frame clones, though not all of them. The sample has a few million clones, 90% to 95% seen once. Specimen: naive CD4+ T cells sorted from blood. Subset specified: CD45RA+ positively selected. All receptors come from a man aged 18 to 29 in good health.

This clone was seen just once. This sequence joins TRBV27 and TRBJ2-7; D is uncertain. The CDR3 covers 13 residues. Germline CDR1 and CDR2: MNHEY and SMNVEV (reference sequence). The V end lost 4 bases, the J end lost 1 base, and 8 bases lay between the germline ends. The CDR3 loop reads CASSSPGSYEQYF. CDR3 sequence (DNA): TGTGCCAGCAGTTCCCCAGGTTCCTACGAGCAGTACTTC.

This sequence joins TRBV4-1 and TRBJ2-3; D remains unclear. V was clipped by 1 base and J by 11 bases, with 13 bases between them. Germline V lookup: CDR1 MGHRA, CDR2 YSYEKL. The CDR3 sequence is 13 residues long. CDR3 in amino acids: CASSQVSRERQYF. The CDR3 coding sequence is TGCGCCAGCAGCCAAGTCTCCCGCGAGAGGCAGTATTTT.